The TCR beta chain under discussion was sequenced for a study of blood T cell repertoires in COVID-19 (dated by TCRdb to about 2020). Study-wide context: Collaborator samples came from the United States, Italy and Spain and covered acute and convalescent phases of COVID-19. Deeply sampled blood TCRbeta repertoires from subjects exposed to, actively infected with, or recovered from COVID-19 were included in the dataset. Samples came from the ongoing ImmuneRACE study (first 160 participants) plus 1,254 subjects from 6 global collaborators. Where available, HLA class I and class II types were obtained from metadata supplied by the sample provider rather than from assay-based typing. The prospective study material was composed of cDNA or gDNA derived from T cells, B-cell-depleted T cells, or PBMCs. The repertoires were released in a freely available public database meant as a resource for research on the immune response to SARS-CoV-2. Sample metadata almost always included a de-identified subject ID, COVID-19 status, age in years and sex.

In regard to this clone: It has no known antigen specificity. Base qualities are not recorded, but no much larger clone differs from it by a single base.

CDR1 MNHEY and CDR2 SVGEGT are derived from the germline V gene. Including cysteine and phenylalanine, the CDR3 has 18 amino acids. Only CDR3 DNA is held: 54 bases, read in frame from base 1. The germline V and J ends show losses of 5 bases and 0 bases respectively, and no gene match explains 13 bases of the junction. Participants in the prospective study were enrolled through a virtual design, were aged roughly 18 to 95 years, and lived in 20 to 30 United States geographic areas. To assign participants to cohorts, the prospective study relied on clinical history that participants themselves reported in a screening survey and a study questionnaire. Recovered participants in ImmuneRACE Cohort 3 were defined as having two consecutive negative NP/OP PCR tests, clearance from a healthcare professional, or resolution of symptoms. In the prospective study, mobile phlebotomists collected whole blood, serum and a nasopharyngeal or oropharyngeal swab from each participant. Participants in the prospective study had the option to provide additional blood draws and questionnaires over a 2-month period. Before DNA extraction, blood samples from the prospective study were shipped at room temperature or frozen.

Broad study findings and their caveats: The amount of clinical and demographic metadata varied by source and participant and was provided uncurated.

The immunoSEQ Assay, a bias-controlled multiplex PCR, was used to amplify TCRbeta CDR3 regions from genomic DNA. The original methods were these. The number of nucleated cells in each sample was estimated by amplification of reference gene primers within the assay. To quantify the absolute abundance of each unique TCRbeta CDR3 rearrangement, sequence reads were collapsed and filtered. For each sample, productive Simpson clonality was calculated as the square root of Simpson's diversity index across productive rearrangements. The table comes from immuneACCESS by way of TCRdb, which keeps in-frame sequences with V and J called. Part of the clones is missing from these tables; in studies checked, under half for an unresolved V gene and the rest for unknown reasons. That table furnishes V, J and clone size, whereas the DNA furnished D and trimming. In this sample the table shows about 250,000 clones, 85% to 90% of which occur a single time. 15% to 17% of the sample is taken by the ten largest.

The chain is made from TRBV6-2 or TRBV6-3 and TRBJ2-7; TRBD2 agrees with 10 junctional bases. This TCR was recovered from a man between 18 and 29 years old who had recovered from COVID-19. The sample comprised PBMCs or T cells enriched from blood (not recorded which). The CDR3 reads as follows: CASSGTSVYGGLSYEQYF. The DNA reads TGTGCCAGCAGTGGGACTAGCGTGTACGGGGGACTCTCCTACGAGCAGTACTTC.